These T cell receptor beta chains were read from a single sample in a study of shared T cell receptors in the human thymus. Produced via immunoSEQ multiplex PCR; TCRdb's table is partial and in-frame only. Counted here are roughly 700,000 clones, more than 75% occurring once; the ten biggest clones make up 0.0095% to 0.012%. This sample also belongs to another study, concerning human thymus T cells.

The sample comprised thymocytes. The source is a boy under two years old with a congenital heart defect. The CDR3 runs from the conserved cysteine through the conserved F or W. Fields, in order: J gene, D gene, V gene, clone size, CDR3 protein, CDR3 DNA. D genes are given only for firm matches. Clone sizes are given selectively: once, few, many, or a class where the clone is expanded.

j_call: TRBJ2-1
d_call: TRBD2
v_call: TRBV27
clone_size: .
cdr3_aa: CASSLLAGKDRAYNEQFF
cdr3_nt: TGTGCCAGCAGTCTACTAGCGGGCAAAGACAGGGCCTACAATGAGCAGTTCTTC

j_call: TRBJ2-3
d_call: .
v_call: TRBV13
clone_size: .
cdr3_aa: CASSQTGTHTSTDTQYF
cdr3_nt: TGTGCCAGCAGCCAGACTGGGACACATACTAGCACAGATACGCAGTATTTT

j_call: TRBJ1-2
d_call: .
v_call: TRBV28
clone_size: .
cdr3_aa: CASARVTGLFYGYTF
cdr3_nt: TGTGCCAGCGCAAGGGTGACAGGCCTGTTCTATGGCTACACCTTC

j_call: TRBJ2-6
d_call: TRBD1
v_call: TRBV4-3
clone_size: .
cdr3_aa: CASSQVAGQGAGGANVLTF
cdr3_nt: TGCGCCAGCAGCCAAGTTGCAGGACAGGGGGCGGGGGGGGCCAACGTCCTGACTTTC

j_call: TRBJ2-7
d_call: .
v_call: TRBV27
clone_size: few
cdr3_aa: CASSVREETHEQYF
cdr3_nt: TGTGCCAGCAGTGTACGTGAGGAGACCCACGAGCAGTACTTC

j_call: TRBJ2-1
d_call: TRBD2
v_call: TRBV7-8
clone_size: .
cdr3_aa: CASSPPQAGGPNEQFF
cdr3_nt: TGTGCCAGCAGCCCCCCCCAAGCGGGAGGCCCCAATGAGCAGTTCTTC

j_call: TRBJ2-5
d_call: TRBD1
v_call: TRBV29-1
clone_size: .
cdr3_aa: CSVEGDRRLPLPRTQYF
cdr3_nt: TGCAGCGTTGAAGGGGACAGGAGATTACCCCTCCCGCGGACCCAGTACTTC

j_call: TRBJ2-2
d_call: .
v_call: TRBV12-5
clone_size: .
cdr3_aa: CASGLAKGELFF
cdr3_nt: TGTGCTAGTGGTTTGGCCAAAGGGGAGCTGTTTTTT

j_call: TRBJ1-1
d_call: .
v_call: TRBV7-9
clone_size: .
cdr3_aa: CASSGREYGTEAFF
cdr3_nt: TGTGCCAGCAGCGGAAGGGAGTACGGGACTGAAGCTTTCTTT

j_call: TRBJ2-7
d_call: .
v_call: TRBV14
clone_size: once
cdr3_aa: CASSQEVRGATYYEQYF
cdr3_nt: TGTGCCAGCAGCCAAGAAGTCAGGGGCGCGACATACTACGAGCAGTACTTC

j_call: TRBJ1-1
d_call: .
v_call: TRBV19
clone_size: .
cdr3_aa: CASSMPGVDTEAFF
cdr3_nt: TGTGCCAGTAGTATGCCAGGGGTGGACACTGAAGCTTTCTTT

j_call: TRBJ1-1
d_call: .
v_call: TRBV4-3
clone_size: .
cdr3_aa: CASSARGGRGDEAFF
cdr3_nt: TGCGCCAGCAGCGCTCGGGGGGGTAGGGGGGATGAAGCTTTCTTT

j_call: TRBJ2-7
d_call: .
v_call: TRBV13
clone_size: .
cdr3_aa: CASSLDTQEQYF
cdr3_nt: TGTGCCAGCAGCTTAGATACTCAAGAGCAGTACTTC

j_call: TRBJ2-7
d_call: TRBD2
v_call: TRBV11-2
clone_size: .
cdr3_aa: CASSFMCGTTYEQYF
cdr3_nt: TGTGCCAGCAGCTTTATGTGCGGGACTACCTACGAGCAGTACTTC

j_call: TRBJ1-2
d_call: TRBD1
v_call: TRBV7-2
clone_size: once
cdr3_aa: CASSSPGQVANYGYTF
cdr3_nt: TGTGCCAGCAGCTCCCCGGGACAGGTCGCTAACTATGGCTACACCTTC

j_call: TRBJ2-7
d_call: TRBD2
v_call: TRBV4-1
clone_size: .
cdr3_aa: CASSHCRPGTSDPWEQYF
cdr3_nt: TGCGCCAGCAGCCACTGTCGACCGGGGACTAGCGACCCGTGGGAGCAGTACTTC

j_call: TRBJ2-7
d_call: TRBD2
v_call: TRBV4-1
clone_size: .
cdr3_aa: CASSQEPQLAGVPYEQYF
cdr3_nt: TGCGCCAGCAGCCAAGAGCCCCAACTAGCGGGAGTCCCCTACGAGCAGTACTTC

j_call: TRBJ2-4
d_call: TRBD2
v_call: TRBV27
clone_size: .
cdr3_aa: CASSPLPLAGGGNIQYF
cdr3_nt: TGTGCCAGCAGCCCCCTCCCGCTAGCGGGAGGGGGGAACATTCAGTACTTC

j_call: TRBJ2-7
d_call: .
v_call: TRBV30
clone_size: .
cdr3_aa: CAWRPEGGDEQYF
cdr3_nt: TGTGCCTGGCGACCGGAGGGAGGCGACGAGCAGTACTTC

j_call: TRBJ2-7
d_call: TRBD2
v_call: TRBV29-1
clone_size: .
cdr3_aa: CSVGTKHGPGTSGGGPDEQYF
cdr3_nt: TGCAGCGTCGGGACTAAACACGGCCCGGGGACTAGCGGGGGGGGCCCCGACGAGCAGTACTTC

j_call: TRBJ2-7
d_call: TRBD2
v_call: TRBV7-2
clone_size: .
cdr3_aa: CASSSLAGGSGGSYEQYF
cdr3_nt: TGTGCCAGCAGCTCACTAGCGGGAGGCAGTGGAGGCTCCTACGAGCAGTACTTC

j_call: TRBJ1-1
d_call: .
v_call: TRBV6-1
clone_size: .
cdr3_aa: CASSVARSLMNTEAFF
cdr3_nt: TGTGCCAGCAGTGTAGCCAGGTCCCTAATGAACACTGAAGCTTTCTTT

j_call: TRBJ2-1
d_call: TRBD2
v_call: TRBV11-1
clone_size: .
cdr3_aa: CASSSQCGGRNEQFF
cdr3_nt: TGTGCCAGCAGCTCACAGTGCGGGGGTCGGAATGAGCAGTTCTTC

j_call: TRBJ2-7
d_call: TRBD2
v_call: TRBV30
clone_size: .
cdr3_aa: CASTRSLAGAGWYEQYF
cdr3_nt: TGTGCCTCCACTCGCTCACTAGCGGGAGCCGGATGGTACGAGCAGTACTTC

j_call: TRBJ1-5
d_call: .
v_call: TRBV21-1
clone_size: .
cdr3_aa: CARTSVLQAINQPQHF
cdr3_nt: TGTGCCAGGACCTCGGTTTTGCAGGCGATTAATCAGCCCCAGCATTTT

j_call: TRBJ2-7
d_call: TRBD1
v_call: TRBV11-2
clone_size: .
cdr3_aa: CASSPREPGQDMYEQYF
cdr3_nt: TGTGCCAGCAGCCCCAGAGAACCGGGACAGGACATGTACGAGCAGTACTTC

j_call: TRBJ1-1
d_call: .
v_call: TRBV15
clone_size: .
cdr3_aa: CATSLRQLGGDTEAFF
cdr3_nt: TGTGCCACCAGCCTACGACAGTTAGGGGGGGACACTGAAGCTTTCTTT

j_call: TRBJ1-4
d_call: .
v_call: TRBV28
clone_size: few
cdr3_aa: CASRLREKLFF
cdr3_nt: TGTGCCAGCAGACTCCGGGAAAAACTGTTTTTT

j_call: TRBJ1-5
d_call: TRBD1
v_call: TRBV25-1
clone_size: once
cdr3_aa: CASRDRGNQPQHF
cdr3_nt: TGTGCCAGCCGTGACAGGGGCAATCAGCCCCAGCATTTT

j_call: TRBJ2-5
d_call: .
v_call: TRBV19
clone_size: .
cdr3_aa: CASSGIKETQYF
cdr3_nt: TGTGCCAGTAGCGGGATTAAAGAGACCCAGTACTTC

j_call: TRBJ1-5
d_call: TRBD1
v_call: TRBV7-2
clone_size: .
cdr3_aa: CASSSVNRGQGYSNQPQHF
cdr3_nt: TGTGCCAGCAGCTCCGTCAACAGGGGGCAGGGGTATAGCAATCAGCCCCAGCATTTT

j_call: TRBJ2-1
d_call: TRBD2
v_call: TRBV5-1
clone_size: .
cdr3_aa: CASSRSRLAVYNEQFF
cdr3_nt: TGCGCCAGCAGCCGCTCCCGACTAGCCGTCTACAATGAGCAGTTCTTC

j_call: TRBJ2-1
d_call: .
v_call: TRBV15
clone_size: .
cdr3_aa: CATSTGVEPYNEQFF
cdr3_nt: TGTGCCACCTCTACGGGAGTAGAACCCTACAATGAGCAGTTCTTC

j_call: TRBJ2-3
d_call: .
v_call: TRBV30
clone_size: .
cdr3_aa: CAWSVRYSVFSSTDTQYF
cdr3_nt: TGTGCCTGGAGTGTACGCTATAGCGTTTTCTCTAGCACAGATACGCAGTATTTT

j_call: TRBJ2-5
d_call: TRBD2
v_call: TRBV25-1
clone_size: .
cdr3_aa: CASSARTSGSKTQYF
cdr3_nt: TGTGCCAGCAGTGCTCGAACTAGCGGGAGTAAGACCCAGTACTTC

j_call: TRBJ2-1
d_call: .
v_call: TRBV5-4
clone_size: .
cdr3_aa: CASSLRGAGSNEQFF
cdr3_nt: TGTGCCAGCAGCTTACGGGGGGCGGGAAGCAATGAGCAGTTCTTC

j_call: TRBJ1-1
d_call: TRBD1
v_call: TRBV19
clone_size: .
cdr3_aa: CASRSRDRDTEAFF
cdr3_nt: TGTGCCAGTAGAAGTCGGGACAGGGACACTGAAGCTTTCTTT

j_call: TRBJ2-2
d_call: .
v_call: TRBV6-1
clone_size: .
cdr3_aa: CASSPDSYTGELFF
cdr3_nt: TGTGCCAGCAGCCCGGACAGCTACACCGGGGAGCTGTTTTTT

j_call: TRBJ2-1
d_call: .
v_call: TRBV10-3
clone_size: few
cdr3_aa: CAISEGPHIEQFF
cdr3_nt: TGTGCCATCAGTGAGGGGCCCCATATCGAGCAGTTCTTC

j_call: TRBJ2-7
d_call: TRBD2
v_call: TRBV11-2
clone_size: .
cdr3_aa: CASSLNPAGSGEQYF
cdr3_nt: TGTGCCAGCAGCTTAAATCCAGCGGGGTCCGGCGAGCAGTACTTC

j_call: TRBJ1-5
d_call: .
v_call: TRBV13
clone_size: .
cdr3_aa: CASSLKGNQPQHF
cdr3_nt: TGTGCCAGCAGCTTAAAGGGGAATCAGCCCCAGCATTTT

j_call: TRBJ2-1
d_call: TRBD1
v_call: TRBV27
clone_size: once
cdr3_aa: CASSLYSYGQGGSEQFF
cdr3_nt: TGTGCCAGCAGTTTATATTCCTACGGACAGGGGGGCAGTGAGCAGTTCTTC

j_call: TRBJ2-5
d_call: TRBD1
v_call: TRBV6-1
clone_size: .
cdr3_aa: CASSESFRTGGGRETQYF
cdr3_nt: TGTGCCAGCAGTGAAAGTTTTAGGACAGGGGGCGGCCGAGAGACCCAGTACTTC

j_call: TRBJ2-1
d_call: TRBD2
v_call: TRBV7-9
clone_size: .
cdr3_aa: CASSLPLAGVAYNEQFF
cdr3_nt: TGTGCCAGCAGCCTTCCACTAGCGGGAGTTGCCTACAATGAGCAGTTCTTC

j_call: TRBJ2-2
d_call: TRBD2
v_call: TRBV28
clone_size: .
cdr3_aa: CASSPQSGGANTGELFF
cdr3_nt: TGTGCCAGCAGTCCTCAGTCGGGAGGTGCAAACACCGGGGAGCTGTTTTTT

j_call: TRBJ2-1
d_call: .
v_call: TRBV11-2
clone_size: .
cdr3_aa: CASSLAAADWTSSYNEQFF
cdr3_nt: TGTGCCAGCAGCTTAGCTGCGGCAGACTGGACAAGCTCCTACAATGAGCAGTTCTTC

j_call: TRBJ2-7
d_call: TRBD2
v_call: TRBV6-5
clone_size: .
cdr3_aa: CASTTGGPEQYF
cdr3_nt: TGTGCCAGTACGACGGGAGGGCCCGAGCAGTACTTC

j_call: TRBJ2-1
d_call: .
v_call: TRBV4-1
clone_size: .
cdr3_aa: CASSHRQARPYNEQFF
cdr3_nt: TGCGCCAGCAGCCACAGACAGGCCCGACCCTACAATGAGCAGTTCTTC

j_call: TRBJ1-1
d_call: .
v_call: TRBV30
clone_size: once
cdr3_aa: CAWSVGSPRDTEAFF
cdr3_nt: TGTGCCTGGAGTGTAGGTAGTCCCAGGGACACTGAAGCTTTCTTT

j_call: TRBJ1-2
d_call: TRBD1
v_call: TRBV5-6
clone_size: .
cdr3_aa: CASGPGQPVVYGYTF
cdr3_nt: TGTGCCAGCGGCCCGGGACAGCCGGTAGTCTATGGCTACACCTTC

j_call: TRBJ2-1
d_call: .
v_call: TRBV5-5
clone_size: .
cdr3_aa: CASSLGPNEQFF
cdr3_nt: TGTGCCAGCAGCTTGGGGCCAAATGAGCAGTTCTTC

j_call: TRBJ2-7
d_call: TRBD1
v_call: TRBV6-1
clone_size: .
cdr3_aa: CASSEAERQGKVQYF
cdr3_nt: TGTGCCAGCAGTGAAGCTGAGCGACAGGGGAAGGTGCAGTACTTC

j_call: TRBJ2-5
d_call: TRBD1
v_call: TRBV27
clone_size: .
cdr3_aa: CASSLRTGKETQYF
cdr3_nt: TGTGCCAGCAGTTTGAGGACAGGGAAAGAGACCCAGTACTTC

j_call: TRBJ2-7
d_call: TRBD2
v_call: TRBV2
clone_size: .
cdr3_aa: CASSEGGRDGTSGTYEQYF
cdr3_nt: TGTGCCAGCAGTGAAGGTGGCAGGGATGGGACTAGCGGGACCTACGAGCAGTACTTC

j_call: TRBJ1-2
d_call: TRBD1
v_call: TRBV5-4
clone_size: .
cdr3_aa: CASSFRDREDYGYTF
cdr3_nt: TGTGCCAGCAGCTTCCGGGACAGGGAGGACTATGGCTACACCTTC

j_call: TRBJ2-4
d_call: TRBD1
v_call: TRBV29-1
clone_size: .
cdr3_aa: CSVGGTGGGKNIQYF
cdr3_nt: TGCAGCGTTGGGGGGACAGGGGGCGGGAAAAACATTCAGTACTTC